What follows are 13 T cell receptor beta chains derived from one specimen sequenced in a study of shared clonotypes between healthy human individuals. Selected positively for CCR7 and CD45RO-negative, naive CD8 cells excluded terminally differentiated effector memory CD45RA+ cells. Only in-frame clones appear in the TCRdb table, and some are missing; sequencing was by immunoSEQ multiplex PCR. This sample has some 2.1 million clones, with 90% to 95% found just once. Sequenced input: naive CD8+ T cells from PBMCs. The receptors shown here come from a man younger than 35 in good health. Some clones in this sample may be carry-over from other donors' samples.

The V call is TRBV4-2, the J call TRBJ1-1; D gene uncertain. Germline V gives CDR1 LGHNA, CDR2 YNFKEQ. The CDR3 loop spans 14 amino acids. The ends were cut back, 1 base at V and 4 bases at J, with 10 bases in the middle. The CDR3 protein is CASSQGLQATEAFF. The DNA for the CDR3 is TGTGCCAGCAGCCAAGGACTCCAAGCCACTGAAGCTTTCTTT.

The J gene is TRBJ2-1, the V gene TRBV25-1, with TRBD2 identical over 11 bases. The CDR3 has 16 amino acids. With V trimmed by 1 base and J by 3 bases, 2 bases remained unmatched. CDR1 and CDR2 (germline): MGHDK, SYGVNS. The CDR3 DNA follows: TGTGCCAGCAGTGAATTGGGACTAGCGGACTACAATGAGCAGTTCTTC. This encodes CASSELGLADYNEQFF.

V gene TRBV19 combines with J gene TRBJ2-5, with a weak D call TRBD1 (6 bases). Germline CDR1 reads LNHDA; CDR2 reads SQIVND (reference sequence). V was trimmed by 6 bases and J by 1 base, leaving 9 bases between them. The CDR3 loop spans 13 amino acids. CDR3 in DNA: TGTGCCAGTAGGTTGGACAGCCAAGAGACCCAGTACTTC. Amino acids: CASRLDSQETQYF.

The CDR3 spells CASRLTGSTEAFF. The CDR3 nucleotides read TGTGCCAGCAGGCTCACAGGGAGCACTGAAGCTTTCTTT. This rearrangement joins TRBV28 to TRBJ1-1; D possibly corresponds to TRBD1 (6 bases). This CDR3 comprises 13 residues. Looked up from germline, CDR1 is MDHEN and CDR2 is SYDVKM. The ends were cut back, 6 bases at V and 4 bases at J, with 12 bases in the middle. The full variable domain, completed using reference TRBV28 and TRBJ1-1, is DVKVTQSSRYLVKRTGEKVFLECVQDMDHENMFWYRQDPGLGLRLIYFSYDVKMKEKGDIPEGYSVSREKKERFSLILESASTNQTSMYLCASRLTGSTEAFFGQGTRLTVV.

The rearrangement uses TRBV19 and TRBJ1-2; D call uncertain. Germline lookup yields CDR1 LNHDA and CDR2 SQIVND (reference sequence). V was clipped by 6 bases and J by 7 bases, with 9 bases between them. The CDR3 totals 11 residues. The CDR3 DNA sequence: TGTGCCAGTAGCGACTATGGTGGCTACACCTTC. It yields the protein CASSDYGGYTF.

The chain recombines TRBV25-1 with TRBJ2-7, with D perhaps TRBD1 (6 bases). CDR3 length: 16 residues. Trimming left V 4 bases short and J 2 bases short, with 18 bases between. Germline V gives CDR1 MGHDK, CDR2 SYGVNS. For the CDR3, the DNA is TGTGCCAGCAGTGGCAGGGGAGACAGGCCCACCTACGAGCAGTACTTC. It codes for CASSGRGDRPTYEQYF.

This chain uses TRBV6-6 with TRBJ1-1, with TRBD1 identical over 8 bases. Per germline, CDR1 MNHNY and CDR2 SVGAGI (reference sequence). V dropped 6 bases and J dropped 4; count of bases not matched to a gene: 4. This CDR3 has 13 residues. The CDR3 region has the DNA TGTGCCAGCAGACCCAGGGGGCGCACTGAAGCTTTCTTT. Translation gives CASRPRGRTEAFF.

The chain uses TRBV15 and TRBJ2-7; 11 bases align to TRBD2. Germline V CDR1 and CDR2: LNHNV, YYDKDF (reference sequence). CDR3 length: 16 amino acids. The trim removed 1 base at V and 7 bases at J, leaving 9 bases unmatched. CDR3 region: CATSRGKLAGVGEQYF. DNA for the CDR3: TGTGCCACCAGCAGAGGGAAACTAGCGGGAGTGGGTGAGCAGTACTTC.

The rearrangement links TRBV6-5 to TRBJ2-7, with TRBD1 identical over 7 bases. The ends lost 2 bases at V and 3 bases at J; junction bases unmatched: 4. The germline CDR1 and CDR2 sequences are MNHEY and SVGAGI. The CDR3 sequence is 14 residues long. In DNA form, the CDR3 reads TGTGCCAGCAGTTACGGGGACAGTTTCTACGAGCAGTACTTC. Protein: CASSYGDSFYEQYF.

In regard to this clone: Other DNA sequences from this sample encode an identical CDR3 as well. The chain carries TRBV27 and TRBJ2-7; no reliable D call. Germline assignment: CDR1 MNHEY and CDR2 SMNVEV (reference sequence). The V end lost 3 bases, the J end lost 3 bases, and 12 bases lay between the germline ends. The CDR3 has 14 residues. CDR3 region: CASSFGLGGYEQYF. The CDR3 DNA follows: TGTGCCAGCAGTTTTGGGTTGGGCGGCTACGAGCAGTACTTC.

Comments on this clone: The same CDR3 also results from other DNA sequences found in this sample. For the CDR3, the DNA is TGTGCCAGCAGCTTGGGAACCGGGGAGCTGTTTTTT. Protein product: CASSLGTGELFF. The J gene is TRBJ2-2, the V gene TRBV27, with D uncertain. Per the germline V gene, CDR1 is MNHEY and CDR2 is SMNVEV (reference sequence). The CDR3 contains 12 residues. The germline V and J ends were trimmed by 6 bases and 5 bases, with 7 bases remaining between them.

There are a few counts of this clone. The chain links TRBV7-9 to TRBJ1-1; no firm D call. CDR1 is SEHNR, CDR2 FQNEAQ, per germline (reference sequence). The CDR3 contains 12 residues. The CDR3 is CVSSGGYTEAFF. CDR3 nucleotide sequence: TGTGTCTCCTCGGGAGGATACACTGAAGCTTTCTTT.

The gene calls are TRBV9 and TRBJ2-1; 8 nucleotides align to TRBD1. V shed 0 bases, J shed 8 bases, and the junction held 1 base outside the gene matches. From germline, CDR1 is SGDLS and CDR2 YYNGEE. The CDR3 sequence is 13 residues long. DNA of the CDR3: TGTGCCAGCAGCGTAGACAGGGGGTATGAGCAGTTCTTC. This gives the protein CASSVDRGYEQFF.